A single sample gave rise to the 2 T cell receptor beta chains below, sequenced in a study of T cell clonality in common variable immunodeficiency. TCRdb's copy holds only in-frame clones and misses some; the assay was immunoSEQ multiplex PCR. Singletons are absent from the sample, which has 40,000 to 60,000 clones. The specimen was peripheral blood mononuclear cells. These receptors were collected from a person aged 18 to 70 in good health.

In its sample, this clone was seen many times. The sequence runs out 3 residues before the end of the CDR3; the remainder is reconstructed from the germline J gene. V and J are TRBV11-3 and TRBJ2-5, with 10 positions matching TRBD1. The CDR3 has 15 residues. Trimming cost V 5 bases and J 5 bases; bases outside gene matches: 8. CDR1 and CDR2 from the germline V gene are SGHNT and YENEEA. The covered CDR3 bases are TGTGCCAGCAGCCATTCCGGGACAGGGGTTGAGACC. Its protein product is CASSHSGTGVET. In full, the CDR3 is CASSHSGTGVETQYF.

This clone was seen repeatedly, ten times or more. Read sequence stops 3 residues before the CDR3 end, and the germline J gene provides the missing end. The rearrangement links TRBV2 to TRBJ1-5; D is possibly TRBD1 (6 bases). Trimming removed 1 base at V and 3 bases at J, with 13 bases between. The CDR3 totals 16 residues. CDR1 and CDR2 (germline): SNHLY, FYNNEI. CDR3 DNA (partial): TGTGCCAGCAGTGAAGGACCCACAGGGCCCAATCAGCCC. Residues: CASSEGPTGPNQP. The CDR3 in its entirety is CASSEGPTGPNQPQHF.